These T cell receptor beta chains were read from a single sample in a study of blood T cells in healthy people across ages. Using its own MiXCR run on the 5' RACE reads, TCRdb lists one record per CDR3 protein. The sample carries approximately 690,000 distinct CDR3 sequences, around three fifths recorded once. The sample consisted of blood. All receptors come from a man in his sixties in good health. Each CDR3 is given with its conserved first and last residue. D genes are given only for firm matches. A row's size may be missing; if present it is once, few, many or a size class.

.	TRBJ2-3	TRBV29-1	once	TGCAGCGTTGGGGATGATGGGACGGAATTCACAGATACGCAGTATTTT	CSVGDDGTEFTDTQYF
.	TRBJ2-6	TRBV28	few	TGTGCCAGCAGTTTATCCTCGGCTGGGGCCAACGTCCTGACTTTC	CASSLSSAGANVLTF
TRBD1	TRBJ2-1	TRBV15	.	TGTGCCACCAGCCAAGAGCGTACAGGGGGCTGGGATGAGCAGTTCTTC	CATSQERTGGWDEQFF
.	TRBJ2-1	TRBV6-6	.	TGTGCCAGCAGTTACGGGAAGACCCTTTTCCGATACACTGAGCAGTTCTTC	CASSYGKTLFRYTEQFF
TRBD1	TRBJ2-1	TRBV29-1	.	TGCAGCGTTGGGGGACAGGGGGTCTATGAGCAGTTCTTC	CSVGGQGVYEQFF
.	TRBJ2-6	TRBV6-6	.	TGTGCCAGCATCCTAAGACAAGTCTCTGGGGCCAACGTCCTGACTTTC	CASILRQVSGANVLTF
.	TRBJ2-7	TRBV7-2	few	TGTGCCAGCAGCTTGAACTTACGCTCCTACGAGCAGTACTTC	CASSLNLRSYEQYF
.	TRBJ1-4	TRBV12-5	.	TGTGCTAGTGCTAAACCCGGCTCCGCCCGAGATAATGAAAAACTGTTTTTT	CASAKPGSARDNEKLFF
TRBD1	TRBJ2-1	TRBV7-9	.	TGTGCCAGCAGCCCGAGGGGGCTTTACGACAATGAGCAGTTCTTC	CASSPRGLYDNEQFF
TRBD1	TRBJ2-1	TRBV29-1	few	TGCAGCGTCGGACAGGGGGGGTGGTATGAGCAGTTCTTC	CSVGQGGWYEQFF
TRBD2	TRBJ2-3	TRBV20-1	.	TGCAGTGCGCAACTAGGTCGGGGGGGAAAAGATACGCAGTATTTT	CSAQLGRGGKDTQYF
.	TRBJ2-1	TRBV19	.	TGTGCCAGTAGTATGCGGGGCCACGGGGGCAATGAGCAGTTCTTC	CASSMRGHGGNEQFF
.	TRBJ2-5	TRBV6-6	.	TGTGCCAGCACGCGGGGACGGTCGCCAGAGACCCAGTACTTC	CASTRGRSPETQYF
.	TRBJ2-1	TRBV10-3	many	TGTGCCATCAGTGTGTCTAGCGCCGGGAATGAGCAGTTCTTC	CAISVSSAGNEQFF
.	TRBJ2-5	TRBV12-5	few	TGTGCTAGTGGAACCACCGTTGGATCGCAGTACTTC	CASGTTVGSQYF
.	TRBJ1-5	TRBV24-1	few	TGTGCCACCTCTGGAGGGGTCAATCAGCCCCAGCATTTT	CATSGGVNQPQHF
TRBD2	TRBJ2-3	TRBV5-1	.	TGCGCCAGCAGCTTTGCTAGCGGGGAAGAAGATACGCAGTATTTT	CASSFASGEEDTQYF
.	TRBJ2-1	TRBV3-1	.	TGTGCCAGCAGCCCGCGTAGAGGGCGACCTTGGAATGAGCAGTTCTTC	CASSPRRGRPWNEQFF